This TCR beta chain was recovered during a study of T cell changes during pregnancy in multiple sclerosis. Sequencing used immunoSEQ multiplex PCR; TCRdb keeps in-frame clones, though not all of them. The data contain 46,000 or so clones, roughly 95% of them singletons. The CDR3 has 13 residues. Germline V gene data show CDR1 as SGHVS and CDR2 as FNYEAQ. V shed 5 bases, J shed 5 bases, and the junction held 2 bases outside the gene matches. V usage is TRBV7-6 and J usage is TRBJ1-1, with 10 positions matching TRBD1. This specimen was CD8+ T cells from peripheral blood mononuclear cells, taken after pregnancy. The sequence came from a female donor with multiple sclerosis, enrolled in a pregnancy study. In nucleotides, the CDR3 is TGTGCCAGCAGCCCGGGACAGGGGACTGAAGCTTTCTTT. Translation gives CASSPGQGTEAFF.